This TCR beta chain was captured in a study of graft-versus-host responses after intestinal transplantation. Looking at the study overall: Anti-thymocyte globulin induction was given to all recipients, followed by tacrolimus and steroids for about 3 years.

Comments on this clone: The antigen remains unidentified.

The germline CDR1 and CDR2 sequences are SGDLS and YYNGEE. Trimming removed 4 bases at V and 4 bases at J, with 15 bases between. The CDR3 has 15 residues. Produced via immunoSEQ multiplex PCR; TCRdb's table is partial and in-frame only. The profile shows more than 70,000 clones, around 93% of them singletons. V is TRBV9 and J is TRBJ1-5; TRBD1 might be the D (5 bases). Source: unstimulated CD8+ T cells sorted from spleen or lymph node cells, taken before transplant. The TCR comes from a human donor who was the organ donor for an intestinal transplant. This CDR3 reads CASSPGGAGNQPQHF. The CDR3 DNA reads as TGTGCCAGCAGCCCGGGAGGGGCGGGAAATCAGCCCCAGCATTTT. Together with reference TRBV9 and TRBJ1-5, the CDR3 gives the full variable domain: DSGVTQTPKHLITATGQRVTLRCSPRSGDLSVYWYQQSLDQGLQFLIQYYNGEERAKGNILERFSAQQFPDLHSELNLSSLELGDSALYFCASSPGGAGNQPQHFGDGTRLSIL.